These 9 T cell receptor beta chains share one sample of origin, sequenced in a study of cytomegalovirus exposure and HLA in healthy donors. The PCR employed 60 Vbeta primers together with 13 Jbeta primers. Libraries were prepared by immunoSEQ multiplex PCR; TCRdb keeps only in-frame clonotypes and omits some of them. The sample shows about 120,000 clones, around 73% of them seen only once. The specimen was PBMCs. Receptors were obtained from a woman in her thirties or forties in good health and CMV-seropositive.

The chain couples TRBV5-6 to TRBJ2-3; 8 bases fit TRBD1. The germline V gene encodes CDR1 SGHDT and CDR2 YYEEEE. V shed 3 bases, J shed 3 bases, and the junction held 3 bases outside the gene matches. The CDR3 consists of 14 residues. The CDR3 sequence is CASSSTGETDTQYF. The CDR3 DNA is TGTGCCAGCAGCTCGACAGGGGAGACAGATACGCAGTATTTT.

The chain combines TRBV7-2 with TRBJ2-2, with 10 bases identical to TRBD2. The germline gives CDR1 SGHTA, CDR2 FQGNSA. V dropped 5 bases and J dropped 5; count of bases not matched to a gene: 8. This CDR3 has 16 residues. CDR3 in amino acids: CASSQKRGGWTGELFF. Here the CDR3 DNA reads TGTGCCAGCAGCCAGAAGCGGGGGGGTTGGACCGGGGAGCTGTTTTTT.

The chain carries TRBV5-6 and TRBJ1-5; D ambiguous. This CDR3 contains 16 residues. CDR1 and CDR2 from the germline V gene are SGHDT and YYEEEE. Trimming took 0 bases from V and 5 from J, leaving 15 bases between them. The CDR3 reads CASSLGPGLHDQPQHF. In nucleotides, the CDR3 is TGTGCCAGCAGCTTGGGTCCCGGACTACACGATCAGCCCCAGCATTTT. The complete variable domain, with remaining parts taken from reference TRBV5-6 and TRBJ1-5, reads DAGVTQSPTHLIKTRGQQVTLRCSPKSGHDTVSWYQQALGQGPQFIFQYYEEEERQRGNFPDRFSGHQFPNYSSELNVNALLLGDSALYLCASSLGPGLHDQPQHFGDGTRLSIL.

The rearrangement uses TRBV6-6 and TRBJ1-1; D gene uncertain. The CDR3 runs to 15 residues. Germline assignment: CDR1 MNHNY and CDR2 SVGAGI (reference sequence). V was clipped by 2 bases and J by 0 bases, with 10 bases between them. CDR3 DNA: TGTGCCAGCAGTTACGGATCAGGCGTGAACACTGAAGCTTTCTTT. Translating it yields CASSYGSGVNTEAFF.

This chain joins TRBV6-1 and TRBJ2-1; TRBD1 matches at 9 bases. This CDR3 region has 19 residues. Germline loops: CDR1 MNHNS, CDR2 SASEGT. The junction had 14 bases not matched to a gene; V was cut back by 1 base and J by 4 bases. The CDR3 spells CASSEGLGQGGRFYNEQFF. CDR3 coding DNA: TGTGCCAGCAGTGAAGGGTTGGGACAGGGTGGCCGGTTTTACAATGAGCAGTTCTTC.

This clone came up once. CDR3 sequence reads: CASSQYEGAHQPQHF. DNA of the CDR3: TGTGCCAGCAGCCAGTATGAGGGGGCTCATCAGCCCCAGCATTTT. This chain uses TRBV7-6 with TRBJ1-5; 7 nucleotides agree with TRBD1. V gave up 5 bases and J gave up 5 bases; unmatched junction bases: 9. Germline V CDR1 and CDR2: SGHVS, FNYEAQ. This CDR3 spans 15 amino acids.

The chain employs TRBV5-1 and TRBJ2-1; perhaps TRBD1 as D (6 bases). Germline V CDR1 and CDR2: SGHRS, YFSETQ. The CDR3 has 15 amino acids. The V gene lost 0 bases and the J gene lost 4 bases, with 11 bases spanning the gap. Here the CDR3 reads CASSLVSGAYNEQFF. CDR3 DNA sequence: TGCGCCAGCAGCTTGGTGTCAGGGGCGTACAATGAGCAGTTCTTC.

The chain couples TRBV2 to TRBJ2-5; 9 nucleotides match TRBD2. Germline CDR1 reads SNHLY; CDR2 reads FYNNEI. Trimming cost V 9 bases and J 4 bases; bases outside gene matches: 3. CDR3 length: 12 amino acids. The CDR3 DNA reads TGTGCCAGAGGGACTAGCAGAGAGACCCAGTACTTC. It is translated as CARGTSRETQYF.

V gene TRBV7-2 combines with J gene TRBJ1-4, with TRBD1 matching over 7 bases. V lost 5 bases to trimming and J lost 2 bases; unmatched junction nucleotides: 5. Germline loops: CDR1 SGHTA, CDR2 FQGNSA. The CDR3 is made up of 15 amino acids. CDR3 residues: CASSLRGPTNEKLFF. The CDR3 DNA sequence: TGTGCCAGCAGCCTGAGGGGGCCCACTAATGAAAAACTGTTTTTT.